This TCR beta chain appears in the sequencing data of a study of blood T cell repertoires in COVID-19. The study assigned cohorts using participant-reported clinical history. Germline V gene lookup returns CDR1 MDHEN and CDR2 SYDVKM. V lost 2 bases and J lost 8, with 5 bases in between. The CDR3 sequence is 11 residues long. The table came from immunoSEQ multiplex PCR; TCRdb's copy has only in-frame clones and leaves some out. The sample carries about 200,000 clones, about 84% recorded once. V is TRBV28 and J is TRBJ2-3; D ambiguous. The sample consisted of PBMCs or T cells enriched from blood (not recorded which). The sequence came from a man in his forties or fifties with acute COVID-19. CDR3 in amino acids: CASSLLSTQYF. In DNA form, the CDR3 reads TGTGCCAGCAGTTTACTGTCTACGCAGTATTTT.